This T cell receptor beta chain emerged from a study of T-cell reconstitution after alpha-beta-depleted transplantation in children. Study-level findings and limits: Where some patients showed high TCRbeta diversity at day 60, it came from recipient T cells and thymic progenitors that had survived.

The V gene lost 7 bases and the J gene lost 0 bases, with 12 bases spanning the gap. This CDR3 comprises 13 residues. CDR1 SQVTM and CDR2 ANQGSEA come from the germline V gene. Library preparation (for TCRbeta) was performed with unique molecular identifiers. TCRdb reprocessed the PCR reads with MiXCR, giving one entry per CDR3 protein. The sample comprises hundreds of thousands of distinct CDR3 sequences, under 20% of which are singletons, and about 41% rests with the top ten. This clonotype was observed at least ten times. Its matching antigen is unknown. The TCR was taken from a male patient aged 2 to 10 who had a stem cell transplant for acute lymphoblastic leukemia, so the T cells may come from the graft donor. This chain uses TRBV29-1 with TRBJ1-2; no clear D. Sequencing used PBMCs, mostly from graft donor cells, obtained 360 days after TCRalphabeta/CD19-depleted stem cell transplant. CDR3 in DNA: TGCAGCGCACAGACCGACGCTAACTATGGCTACACCTTC. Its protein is CSAQTDANYGYTF.